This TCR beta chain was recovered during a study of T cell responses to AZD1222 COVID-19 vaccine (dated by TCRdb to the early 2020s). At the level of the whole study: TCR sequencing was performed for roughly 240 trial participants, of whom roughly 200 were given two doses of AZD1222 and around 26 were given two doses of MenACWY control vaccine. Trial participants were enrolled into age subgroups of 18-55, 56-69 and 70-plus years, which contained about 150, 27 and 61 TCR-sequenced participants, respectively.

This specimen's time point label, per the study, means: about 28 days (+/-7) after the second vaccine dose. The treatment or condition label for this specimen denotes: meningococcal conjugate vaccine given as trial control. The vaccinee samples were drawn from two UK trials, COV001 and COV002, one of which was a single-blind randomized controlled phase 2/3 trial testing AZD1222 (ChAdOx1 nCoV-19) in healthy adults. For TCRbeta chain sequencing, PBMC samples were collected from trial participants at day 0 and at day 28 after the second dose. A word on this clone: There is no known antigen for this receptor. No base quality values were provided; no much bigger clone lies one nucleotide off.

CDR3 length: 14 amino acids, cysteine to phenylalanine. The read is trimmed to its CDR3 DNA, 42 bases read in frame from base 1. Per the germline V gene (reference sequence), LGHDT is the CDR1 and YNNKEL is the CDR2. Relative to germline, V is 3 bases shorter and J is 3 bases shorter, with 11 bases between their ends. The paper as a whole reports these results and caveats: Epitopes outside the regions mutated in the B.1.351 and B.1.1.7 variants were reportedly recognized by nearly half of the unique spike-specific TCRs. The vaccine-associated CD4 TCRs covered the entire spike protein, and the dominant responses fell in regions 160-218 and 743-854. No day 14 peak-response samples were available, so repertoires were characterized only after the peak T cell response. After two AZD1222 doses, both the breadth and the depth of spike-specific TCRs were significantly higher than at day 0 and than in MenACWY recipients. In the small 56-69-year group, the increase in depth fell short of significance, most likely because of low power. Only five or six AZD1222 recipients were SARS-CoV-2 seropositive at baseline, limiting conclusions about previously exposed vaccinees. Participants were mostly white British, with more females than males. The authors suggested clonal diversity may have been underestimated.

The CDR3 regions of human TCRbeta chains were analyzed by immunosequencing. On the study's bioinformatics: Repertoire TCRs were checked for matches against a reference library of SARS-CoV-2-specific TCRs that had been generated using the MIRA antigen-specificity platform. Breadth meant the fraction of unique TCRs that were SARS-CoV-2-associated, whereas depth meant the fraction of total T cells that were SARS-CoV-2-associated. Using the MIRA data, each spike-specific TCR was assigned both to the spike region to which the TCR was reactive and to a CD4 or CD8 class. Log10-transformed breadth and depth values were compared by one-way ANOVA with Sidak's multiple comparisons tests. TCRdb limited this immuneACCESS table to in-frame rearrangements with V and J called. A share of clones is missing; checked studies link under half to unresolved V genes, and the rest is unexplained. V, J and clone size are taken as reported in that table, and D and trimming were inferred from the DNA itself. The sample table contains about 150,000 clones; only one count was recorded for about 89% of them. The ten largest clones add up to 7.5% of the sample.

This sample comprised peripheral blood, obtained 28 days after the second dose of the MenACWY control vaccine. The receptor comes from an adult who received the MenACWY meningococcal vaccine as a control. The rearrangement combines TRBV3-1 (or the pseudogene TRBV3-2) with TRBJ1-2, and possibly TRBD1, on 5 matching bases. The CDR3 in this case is CASSQIIGDYGYTF. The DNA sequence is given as TGTGCCAGCAGCCAGATTATAGGGGACTATGGCTACACCTTC.